Presented here are 25 T cell receptor beta chains from one specimen sequenced in a study of CD8 T cells in ankylosing spondylitis. For these TCRs, the target antigens are not known. TCRdb reprocessed the 5' RACE reads via MiXCR and lists one record per CDR3 protein. In the table there are roughly 700,000 distinct CDR3 sequences, roughly 19% of which are singletons. Study findings and constraints: Seemingly characteristic of ankylosing spondylitis blood was a TCR beta motif consisting of about 8 highly homologous variants.

The sample consisted of blood, either unsorted or a sorted T cell fraction (not recorded which). The receptors derive from a male donor with ankylosing spondylitis.

This clonotype appeared a few times. V is TRBV20-1 and J is TRBJ2-7; D might be TRBD1 (6 bases). V shed 4 bases and J shed 3 bases, with 13 bases lying between them. Germline V gene sequence: CDR1 DFQATT, CDR2 SNEGSKA (reference sequence). This CDR3 has 13 amino acids. This CDR3 is CSANREIHYEQYF. In DNA form, the CDR3 reads TGCAGTGCTAACAGGGAGATCCACTACGAGCAGTACTTC.

This clonotype was seen a few times. The chain is built from TRBV19 and TRBJ1-1; maybe TRBD1 (6 bases). The V end lost 7 bases, the J end lost 2 bases, and 17 bases lay between the germline ends. Per germline, CDR1 LNHDA and CDR2 SQIVND (reference sequence). The CDR3 contains 15 residues. The CDR3 DNA follows: TGTGCCAGTAACACCCCGGGGACACACAACACTGAAGCTTTCTTT. Its translation is CASNTPGTHNTEAFF.

The chain couples TRBV10-1 to TRBJ2-1, with D unclear. Germline CDR1 is WNHNN and CDR2 is SYGVQD (reference sequence). Trimming cost V 3 bases and J 6 bases, with 12 bases left between them. This CDR3 comprises 14 residues. As DNA, the CDR3 is TGCGCCAGCAGTGAAAACGCCGGTGGCAATGAGCAGTTCTTC. This sequence encodes CASSENAGGNEQFF.

This clonotype came up a few times. The chain links TRBV12-3 or TRBV12-4 to TRBJ1-5; perhaps TRBD1 as D (6 bases). This CDR3 spans 14 amino acids. V was trimmed by 7 bases and J by 6 bases, leaving 16 bases between them. CDR3 loop: CASTLGGAGQPQHF. CDR3 nucleotide sequence: TGTGCCAGCACCTTGGGGGGGGCGGGTCAGCCCCAGCATTTT.

This clonotype was counted a few times. The chain couples TRBV3-1 to TRBJ2-5; 11 bases are a match to TRBD2. Germline-derived CDR1 and CDR2 are LGHDT and YNNKEL (reference sequence). With 4 bases clipped from V and 5 bases from J, the junction kept 9 bases outside the gene matches. The CDR3 covers 16 residues. The CDR3 loop reads CASSLQTSGNVETQYF. For the CDR3, the DNA is TGTGCCAGCAGCCTACAGACTAGCGGGAACGTGGAGACCCAGTACTTC.

The V call is TRBV15, the J call TRBJ2-5; no clear D. Per the germline V gene, CDR1 is LNHNV and CDR2 is YYDKDF (reference sequence). V lost 0 bases, J lost 7 bases, and 15 bases lay in between. The CDR3 covers 15 residues. CDR3 sequence (DNA): TGTGCCACCAGCAGAGATCTATCAAGCTACGGGACCCAGTACTTC. Amino acids: CATSRDLSSYGTQYF.

DNA for the CDR3: TGTGCCAGCAGCGCCGAGACAGGGGATTTGACCAATGAGCAGTTCTTC. This sequence encodes CASSAETGDLTNEQFF. This chain joins TRBV12-3 or TRBV12-4 and TRBJ2-1, with 8 positions matching TRBD1. Germline trimming cut 6 bases from V and 6 bases from J; bases unmatched to any gene: 13. The CDR3 spans 16 residues.

This clonotype was seen only a few times. This rearrangement joins TRBV20-1 to TRBJ1-2, with D possibly matching TRBD1 (6 bases). The CDR3 has 13 residues. Germline V lookup: CDR1 DFQATT, CDR2 SNEGSKA (reference sequence). Trimming shortened V by 7 bases and J by 7 bases, and 19 bases separated the two germline ends. The chain's CDR3 is CSVVGQGNSGYTF. The CDR3 DNA follows: TGCAGTGTGGTCGGGCAGGGGAATAGTGGCTACACCTTC.

The chain links TRBV4-2 to TRBJ2-2, with D possibly matching TRBD1 (5 bases). The length of the CDR3 is 18 residues. Trimming pared 4 bases from V and 5 bases from J, leaving 23 bases between. Germline CDR1 is LGHNA and CDR2 is YNFKEQ. The CDR3 nucleotides are TGTGCCAGCAGCCCACCCTGGGGCGGCCCCCCGTGGACCGGGGAGCTGTTTTTT. It specifies CASSPPWGGPPWTGELFF.

This clonotype appeared a single time. J is TRBJ2-5 and V is TRBV5-6; D is perhaps TRBD1 (5 bases). Germline V gene lookup returns CDR1 SGHDT and CDR2 YYEEEE. The CDR3 covers 14 residues. Between the trimmed V and J ends, which lost 4 bases and 5 bases, there was a span of 15 bases. The CDR3 bases are TGTGCCAGCAGCGGACACTCCCTGGGGGAGACCCAGTACTTC. Translated, it gives CASSGHSLGETQYF.

This clonotype was picked up a small number of times. The genes are TRBV7-9 and TRBJ1-3; the D is unclear. The CDR3 consists of 14 residues. V shed 3 bases and J shed 0 bases, with 6 bases lying between them. Germline assignment: CDR1 SEHNR and CDR2 FQNEAQ (reference sequence). Written as DNA, the CDR3 is TGTGCCAGCAGCTTCGGGATCTCTGGAAACACCATATATTTT. Residues: CASSFGISGNTIYF. The entire variable domain, with the rest obtained from reference TRBV7-9 and TRBJ1-3, is as follows: DTGVSQNPRHKITKRGQNVTFRCDPISEHNRLYWYRQTLGQGPEFLTYFQNEAQLEKSRLLSDRFSAERPKGSFSTLEIQRTEQGDSAMYLCASSFGISGNTIYFGEGSWLTVV.

The CDR3 sequence is CASSYGAPTGELFF. The CDR3 DNA reads as TGTGCCAGCAGTTACGGGGCGCCGACCGGGGAGCTGTTTTTT. The chain employs TRBV6-2 or TRBV6-3 and TRBJ2-2, with D perhaps matching TRBD1 (5 bases). Trimming stripped 2 bases from V and 5 bases from J, with 9 bases between. CDR1 and CDR2 from the germline V gene are MNHEY and SVGEGT. This CDR3 comprises 14 residues.

The chain carries TRBV5-1 and TRBJ2-2; no clear D gene. Germline V lookup: CDR1 SGHRS, CDR2 YFSETQ. V was pared by 2 bases and J by 0 bases, with 8 bases between. The CDR3 is 15 residues long. Here the CDR3 DNA reads TGCGCCAGCAGCTTCGGTCGGACGAACACCGGGGAGCTGTTTTTT. Translation: CASSFGRTNTGELFF.

This clonotype was observed many times. The rearrangement links TRBV29-1 to TRBJ2-1, with 7 bases that match TRBD2. The CDR3 runs 14 residues. Germline V CDR1 and CDR2: SQVTM, ANQGSEA. V was clipped by 1 base and J by 1 base; unmatched bases: 1. The chain's CDR3 is CSVEGGGSYNEQFF. DNA of the CDR3: TGCAGCGTTGAAGGGGGGGGATCCTACAATGAGCAGTTCTTC.

The chain uses TRBV7-9 and TRBJ2-7; the D gene could be TRBD1 or TRBD2 (5 bases each). Germline CDR1 is SEHNR and CDR2 is FQNEAQ (reference sequence). V was pared by 10 bases and J by 5 bases, with 24 bases between. This CDR3 contains 15 residues. The CDR3 DNA is TGTGCCACCAGTTCCGGGACCACTCTGGGGGACGAGCAGTACTTC. It codes for CATSSGTTLGDEQYF.

There are many counts of this clonotype. This sequence joins TRBV2 and TRBJ2-5; D gene ambiguous. Germline lookup yields CDR1 SNHLY and CDR2 FYNNEI. The CDR3 sequence is 15 residues long. Trimming pared 1 base from V and 2 bases from J, leaving 11 bases between. The CDR3 DNA reads TGTGCCAGCAGTGAAGGCCAGCGATTACAAGAGACCCAGTACTTC. It encodes CASSEGQRLQETQYF. Full variable domain (remainder filled in from reference TRBV2 and TRBJ2-5): EPEVTQTPSHQVTQMGQEVILRCVPISNHLYFYWYRQILGQKVEFLVSFYNNEISEKSEIFDDQFSVERPDGSNFTLKIRSTKLEDSAMYFCASSEGQRLQETQYFGPGTRLLVL.

This clonotype has just a few counts. The rearrangement links TRBV20-1 to TRBJ2-5, with TRBD2 identical over 7 bases. Per germline, CDR1 DFQATT and CDR2 SNEGSKA (reference sequence). Unmatched junction bases numbered 5, after V lost 0 bases and J lost 4 bases. This CDR3 has 14 amino acids. CDR3 DNA: TGCAGTGCTAGAGATAGGGACTACGTAGAGACCCAGTACTTC. It encodes CSARDRDYVETQYF.

This clonotype has a single count. The V gene is TRBV5-1, the J gene TRBJ2-7; D uncertain. Germline V gene sequence: CDR1 SGHRS, CDR2 YFSETQ. The CDR3 has 14 residues. Trimming cost V 1 base and J 0 bases, with 8 bases left between them. CDR3: CASSLIGFSYEQYF. The DNA of the CDR3 is TGCGCCAGCAGCTTGATCGGATTCTCCTACGAGCAGTACTTC.

The rearrangement joins TRBV28 to TRBJ1-1; TRBD1 matches 7 bases. This CDR3 region has 15 residues. J lost 5 bases, V lost 3 bases, and 9 bases had no gene match. Germline V CDR1 and CDR2: MDHEN, SYDVKM. CDR3 bases: TGTGCCAGCAGTTTGGCGGGACAGTGGGTGACTGAAGCTTTCTTT. Amino acid sequence: CASSLAGQWVTEAFF.

The V call is TRBV5-1, the J call TRBJ2-7; D might be TRBD2 (5 bases). Trimming stripped 4 bases from V and 0 bases from J, with 14 bases between. CDR3 length: 15 amino acids. Germline loops: CDR1 SGHRS, CDR2 YFSETQ. DNA of the CDR3: TGCGCCAGCAGCCGGGGTGGCGGATTCTCCTACGAGCAGTACTTC. Translation gives CASSRGGGFSYEQYF.

This clonotype has more than one count but fewer than ten. The rearrangement uses TRBV6-1 and TRBJ1-1, with TRBD1 identical over 7 bases. This CDR3 is 15 amino acids long. Looked up from germline, CDR1 is MNHNS and CDR2 is SASEGT. Trimming removed 4 bases from V and 6 bases from J; junction bases left unmatched: 11. Here the CDR3 reads CASSVSGTAPPEAFF. CDR3 DNA: TGTGCCAGCAGTGTCTCCGGGACAGCTCCCCCTGAAGCTTTCTTT.

In this sample, this clonotype turned up once. The chain employs TRBV20-1 and TRBJ2-1, with 10 nucleotides matching TRBD2. Trimming removed 2 bases from V and 4 bases from J; junction bases left unmatched: 5. Per germline, CDR1 DFQATT and CDR2 SNEGSKA (reference sequence). There are 15 residues in the CDR3. The CDR3 DNA reads TGCAGTGCTAGAACCGGGACTAGCGCGTACAATGAGCAGTTCTTC. It yields the protein CSARTGTSAYNEQFF.

There are a few counts of this clonotype. The chain combines TRBV7-2 with TRBJ1-4; TRBD1 matches at 8 bases. V shed 5 bases, J shed 10 bases, and the junction held 12 bases outside the gene matches. The CDR3 length is 15 residues. CDR1 and CDR2 from the germline V gene are SGHTA and FQGNSA. Written as DNA, the CDR3 is TGTGCCAGCAGCCCTAAGGTAGCAGGGGGCGGAAAACTGTTTTTT. This sequence encodes CASSPKVAGGGKLFF.

This clonotype was recorded many times. The chain carries TRBV5-1 and TRBJ1-5, with D unclear. This CDR3 has 13 amino acids. Looked up from germline, CDR1 is SGHRS and CDR2 is YFSETQ. V lost 2 bases to trimming and J lost 9 bases, with 12 bases between them. In DNA, the CDR3 is TGCGCCAGCAGCTTCCGGAGTGATTGGCCCCAGCATTTT. This sequence encodes CASSFRSDWPQHF.

This clonotype appeared a few times. The rearrangement links TRBV9 to TRBJ1-3, with D possibly being TRBD1 (5 bases). Germline CDR1 and CDR2: SGDLS and YYNGEE. The CDR3 runs to 17 residues. V lost 3 bases, J lost 0 bases, and 16 bases lay in between. This CDR3 is CASSDRDGLDSGNTIYF. The CDR3 DNA reads TGTGCCAGCAGCGACCGGGACGGACTCGACTCTGGAAACACCATATATTTT.